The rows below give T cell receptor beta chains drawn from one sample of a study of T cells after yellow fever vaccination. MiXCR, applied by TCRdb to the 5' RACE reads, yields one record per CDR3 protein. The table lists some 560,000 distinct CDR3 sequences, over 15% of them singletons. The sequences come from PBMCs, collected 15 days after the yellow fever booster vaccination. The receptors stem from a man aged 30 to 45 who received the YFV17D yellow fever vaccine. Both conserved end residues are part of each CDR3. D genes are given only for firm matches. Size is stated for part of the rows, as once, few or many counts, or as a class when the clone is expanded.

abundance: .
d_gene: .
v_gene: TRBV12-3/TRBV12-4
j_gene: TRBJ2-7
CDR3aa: CASSFGGFEQYF
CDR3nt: TGTGCCAGCAGTTTTGGTGGATTCGAGCAGTACTTC

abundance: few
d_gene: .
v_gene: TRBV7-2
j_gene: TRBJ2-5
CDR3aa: CASSPTGVPQETQYF
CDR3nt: TGTGCCAGCAGCCCCACGGGTGTCCCCCAAGAGACCCAGTACTTC

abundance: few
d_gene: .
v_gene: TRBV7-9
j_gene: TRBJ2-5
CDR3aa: CATSGEETQYF
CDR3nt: TGTGCCACCTCAGGGGAAGAGACCCAGTACTTC

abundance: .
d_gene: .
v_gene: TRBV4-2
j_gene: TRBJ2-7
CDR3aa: CASSQDLGTRVREQYF
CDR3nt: TGTGCCAGCAGCCAAGATCTTGGGACAAGGGTCCGAGAGCAGTACTTC

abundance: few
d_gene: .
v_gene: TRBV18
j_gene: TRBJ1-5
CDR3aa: CASSPSSFQPQHF
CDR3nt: TGTGCCAGCTCACCAAGTAGTTTTCAGCCCCAGCATTTT

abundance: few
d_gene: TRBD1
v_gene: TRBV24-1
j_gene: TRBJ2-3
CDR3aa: CATSTSHGTGTSTDTQYF
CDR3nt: TGTGCCACCAGTACTTCTCACGGGACAGGGACTAGCACAGATACGCAGTATTTT

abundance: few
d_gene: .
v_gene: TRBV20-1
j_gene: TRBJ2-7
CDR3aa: CSARMGSSGYEQYF
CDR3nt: TGCAGTGCTAGAATGGGGAGCTCGGGCTACGAGCAGTACTTC

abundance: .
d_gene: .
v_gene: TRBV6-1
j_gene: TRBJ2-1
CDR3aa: CASRDFGDNEQFF
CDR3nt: TGTGCCAGCAGGGACTTCGGGGACAATGAGCAGTTCTTC

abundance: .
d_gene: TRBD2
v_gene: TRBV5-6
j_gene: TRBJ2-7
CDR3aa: CASSLRVSGKVRHEQYF
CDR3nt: TGTGCCAGCAGCTTGAGGGTTAGCGGGAAGGTCCGACACGAGCAGTACTTC

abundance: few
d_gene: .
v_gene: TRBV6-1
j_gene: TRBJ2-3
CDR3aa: CASKHDSSTDTQYF
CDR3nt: TGTGCCAGTAAACACGATTCTAGCACAGATACGCAGTATTTT

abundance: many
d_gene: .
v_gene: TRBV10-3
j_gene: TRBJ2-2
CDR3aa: CAISVAREGELFF
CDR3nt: TGTGCCATCAGTGTGGCGAGAGAAGGGGAGCTGTTTTTT

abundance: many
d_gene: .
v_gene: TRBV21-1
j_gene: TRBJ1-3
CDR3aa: CASSKEPSNGNTIYF
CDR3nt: TGTGCCAGCAGCAAGGAACCGTCGAATGGAAACACCATATATTTT

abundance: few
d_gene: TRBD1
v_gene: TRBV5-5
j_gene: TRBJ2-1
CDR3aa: CASTRDRAYNEQFF
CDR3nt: TGTGCCAGCACCCGGGACAGGGCCTACAATGAGCAGTTCTTC

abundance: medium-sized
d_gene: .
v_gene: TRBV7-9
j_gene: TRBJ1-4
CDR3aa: CASTLATNEKLFF
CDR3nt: TGTGCCAGCACTCTCGCAACTAATGAAAAACTGTTTTTT

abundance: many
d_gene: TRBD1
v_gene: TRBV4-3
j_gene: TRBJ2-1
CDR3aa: CASSRYGTGVPYNEQFF
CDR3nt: TGCGCCAGCAGCCGATACGGGACAGGGGTACCCTACAATGAGCAGTTCTTC

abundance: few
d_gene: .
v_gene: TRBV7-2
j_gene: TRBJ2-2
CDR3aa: CASSADPKGELFF
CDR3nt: TGTGCCAGCAGCGCTGACCCGAAAGGGGAGCTGTTTTTT

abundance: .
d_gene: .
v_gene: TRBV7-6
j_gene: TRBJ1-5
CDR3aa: CASSLTKNQPQHF
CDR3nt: TGTGCCAGCAGCTTAACCAAGAATCAGCCCCAGCATTTT

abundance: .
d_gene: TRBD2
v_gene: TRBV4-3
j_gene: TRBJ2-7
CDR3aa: CASSPFGLAGVDEQYF
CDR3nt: TGCGCCAGCAGCCCCTTCGGACTAGCGGGAGTCGACGAGCAGTACTTC

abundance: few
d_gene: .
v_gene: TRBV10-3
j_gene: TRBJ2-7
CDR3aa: CAISEVGDEQYF
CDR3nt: TGTGCCATCAGTGAGGTTGGCGACGAGCAGTACTTC

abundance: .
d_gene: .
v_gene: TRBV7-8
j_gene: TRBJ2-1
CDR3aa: CASSPRVPGTTGHNEQFF
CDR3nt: TGTGCCAGCAGCCCCCGAGTTCCTGGGACCACAGGCCACAATGAGCAGTTCTTC

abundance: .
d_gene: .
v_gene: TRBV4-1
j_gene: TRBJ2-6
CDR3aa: CASSQDWQVLLSGANVLTF
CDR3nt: TGCGCCAGCAGCCAAGATTGGCAGGTCCTGCTCTCTGGGGCCAACGTCCTGACTTTC

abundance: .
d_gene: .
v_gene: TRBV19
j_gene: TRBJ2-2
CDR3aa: CASSIGRNTGELFF
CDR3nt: TGTGCCAGTAGTATAGGGAGGAACACCGGGGAGCTGTTTTTT

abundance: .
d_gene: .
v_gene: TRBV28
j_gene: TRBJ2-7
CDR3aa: CASTRSGHRGDEQYF
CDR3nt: TGTGCCAGCACCCGATCGGGGCACCGTGGAGACGAGCAGTACTTC

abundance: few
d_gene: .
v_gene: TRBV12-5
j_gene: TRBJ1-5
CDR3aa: CASGPGVNQPQHF
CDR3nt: TGTGCTAGTGGGCCAGGGGTCAATCAGCCCCAGCATTTT

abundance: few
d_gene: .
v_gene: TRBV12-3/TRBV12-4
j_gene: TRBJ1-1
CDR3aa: CASSVPGAREAFF
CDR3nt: TGTGCCAGCAGTGTCCCCGGGGCCAGGGAAGCTTTCTTT

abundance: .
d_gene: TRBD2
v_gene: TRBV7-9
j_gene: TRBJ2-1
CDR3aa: CASNIQTSRAYNEQFF
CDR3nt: TGTGCCAGCAATATTCAGACTAGCAGGGCTTACAATGAGCAGTTCTTC

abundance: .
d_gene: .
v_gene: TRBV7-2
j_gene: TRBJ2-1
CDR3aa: CASTPLRGSGNEQFF
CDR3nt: TGTGCCAGCACCCCCCTCCGGGGTAGCGGCAATGAGCAGTTCTTC

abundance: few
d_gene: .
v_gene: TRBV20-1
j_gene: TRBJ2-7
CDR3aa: CSAIGQSDYEQYF
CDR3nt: TGCAGTGCTATCGGACAGTCAGACTACGAGCAGTACTTC

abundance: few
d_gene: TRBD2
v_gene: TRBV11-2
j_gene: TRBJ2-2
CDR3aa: CASSLDFRLAGAGELFF
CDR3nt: TGTGCCAGCAGCTTAGATTTCCGGCTAGCGGGAGCCGGGGAGCTGTTTTTT

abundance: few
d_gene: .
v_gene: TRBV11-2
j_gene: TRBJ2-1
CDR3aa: CASSHPPVEQFF
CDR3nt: TGTGCCAGCAGCCACCCCCCCGTGGAGCAGTTCTTC

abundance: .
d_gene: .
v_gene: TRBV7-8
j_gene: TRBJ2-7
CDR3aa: CASSFLGGPQDEQYF
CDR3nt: TGTGCCAGCAGCTTCCTCGGGGGGCCCCAGGACGAGCAGTACTTC

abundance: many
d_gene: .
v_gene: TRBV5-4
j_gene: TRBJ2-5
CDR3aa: CASSLGLSQETQYF
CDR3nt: TGTGCCAGCAGCTTAGGACTATCTCAAGAGACCCAGTACTTC

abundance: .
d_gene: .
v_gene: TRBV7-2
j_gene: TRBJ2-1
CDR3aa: CASSLRPNNEQFF
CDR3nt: TGTGCCAGCAGCTTGAGACCCAACAATGAGCAGTTCTTC

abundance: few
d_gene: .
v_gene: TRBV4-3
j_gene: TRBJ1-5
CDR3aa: CASSQAYGGNQPQHF
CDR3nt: TGCGCCAGCAGCCAAGCGTACGGGGGCAATCAGCCCCAGCATTTT

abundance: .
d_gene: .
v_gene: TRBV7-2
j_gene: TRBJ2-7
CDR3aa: CASSSQGGNYEQYF
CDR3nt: TGTGCCAGCAGCTCACAGGGGGGGAACTACGAGCAGTACTTC

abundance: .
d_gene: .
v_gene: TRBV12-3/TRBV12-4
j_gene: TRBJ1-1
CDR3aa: CASRPHGGPDTEAFF
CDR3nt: TGTGCCAGCAGACCGCACGGGGGCCCTGACACTGAAGCTTTCTTT

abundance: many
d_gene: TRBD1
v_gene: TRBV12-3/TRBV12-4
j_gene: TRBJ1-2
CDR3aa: CASSLTDRGYGYTF
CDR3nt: TGTGCCAGCAGTCTTACTGACAGGGGGTATGGCTACACCTTC

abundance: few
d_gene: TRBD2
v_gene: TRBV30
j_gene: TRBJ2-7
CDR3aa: CAWSPSVAGLAGGDYEQYF
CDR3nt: TGTGCCTGGAGCCCTTCGGTGGCCGGACTAGCGGGGGGAGACTACGAGCAGTACTTC

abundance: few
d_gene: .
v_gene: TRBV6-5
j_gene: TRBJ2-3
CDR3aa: CASSYNRDFSSTDTQYF
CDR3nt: TGTGCCAGCAGTTACAACCGGGACTTCTCTAGCACAGATACGCAGTATTTT

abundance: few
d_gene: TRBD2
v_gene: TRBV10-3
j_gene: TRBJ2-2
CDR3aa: CAIRRGGLADTGELFF
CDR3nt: TGTGCCATCAGACGAGGGGGACTAGCGGACACCGGGGAGCTGTTTTTT

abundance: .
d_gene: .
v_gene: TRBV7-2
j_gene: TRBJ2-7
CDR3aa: CASSLDRAGVEQYF
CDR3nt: TGTGCCAGCAGCTTAGACAGGGCCGGGGTCGAGCAGTACTTC

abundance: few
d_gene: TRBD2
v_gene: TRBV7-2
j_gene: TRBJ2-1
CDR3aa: CATLPPIAGDNNEQFF
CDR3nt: TGTGCCACCCTACCCCCGATAGCGGGGGACAACAATGAGCAGTTCTTC

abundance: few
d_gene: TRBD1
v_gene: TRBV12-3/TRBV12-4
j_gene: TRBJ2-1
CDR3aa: CASSLGQGSNNEQFF
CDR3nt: TGTGCCAGCAGTCTCGGACAGGGTAGCAACAATGAGCAGTTCTTC

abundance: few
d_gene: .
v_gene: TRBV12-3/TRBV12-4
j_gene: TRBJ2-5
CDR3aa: CASSPVGESPRYF
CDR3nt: TGTGCCAGCAGTCCCGTAGGGGAATCCCCCCGGTACTTC

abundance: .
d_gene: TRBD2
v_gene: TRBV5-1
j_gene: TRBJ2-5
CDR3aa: CASSASGIGWETQYF
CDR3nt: TGCGCCAGCAGTGCTAGCGGGATTGGTTGGGAGACCCAGTACTTC

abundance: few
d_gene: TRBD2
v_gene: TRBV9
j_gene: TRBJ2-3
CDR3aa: CASSPERRETYVDTDTQYF
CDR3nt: TGTGCCAGCAGCCCCGAGAGGCGGGAGACTTACGTTGACACAGATACGCAGTATTTT

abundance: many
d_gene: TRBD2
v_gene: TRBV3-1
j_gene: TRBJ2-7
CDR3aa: CASSRGLATYF
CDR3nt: TGTGCCAGCAGCCGGGGACTAGCCACGTACTTC

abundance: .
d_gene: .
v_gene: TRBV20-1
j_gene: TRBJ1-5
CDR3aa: CSARAADYGQPQHF
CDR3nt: TGCAGTGCTAGAGCCGCGGACTACGGGCAGCCCCAGCATTTT

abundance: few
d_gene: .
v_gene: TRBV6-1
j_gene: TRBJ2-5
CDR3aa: CASSQGPNQETQYF
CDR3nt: TGTGCCAGCAGCCAAGGACCGAACCAAGAGACCCAGTACTTC

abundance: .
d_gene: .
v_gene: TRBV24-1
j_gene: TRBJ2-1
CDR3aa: CATSDSGVREQFF
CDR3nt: TGTGCCACCAGTGATTCGGGGGTAAGGGAGCAGTTCTTC

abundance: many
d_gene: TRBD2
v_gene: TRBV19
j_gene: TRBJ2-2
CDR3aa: CASSTSGLAEFPGELFF
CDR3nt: TGTGCCAGTAGTACCTCAGGACTAGCGGAGTTCCCCGGGGAGCTGTTTTTT

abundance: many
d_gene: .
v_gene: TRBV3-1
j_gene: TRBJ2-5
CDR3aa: CASSYFYQETQYF
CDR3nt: TGTGCCAGCAGCTACTTTTATCAAGAGACCCAGTACTTC

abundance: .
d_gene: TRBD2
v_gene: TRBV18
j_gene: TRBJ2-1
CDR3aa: CASSPTSGGEQFF
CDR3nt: TGTGCCAGCTCACCGACTAGCGGGGGTGAGCAGTTCTTC

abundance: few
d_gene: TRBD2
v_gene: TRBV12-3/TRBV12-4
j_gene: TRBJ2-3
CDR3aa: CASSLGLAGAAQYF
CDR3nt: TGTGCCAGCAGCCTGGGGCTAGCGGGAGCCGCGCAGTATTTT

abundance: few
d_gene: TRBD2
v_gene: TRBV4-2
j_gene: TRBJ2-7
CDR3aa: CASSQARSAREGYEQYF
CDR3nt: TGTGCCAGCAGCCAAGCTCGGTCGGCGCGGGAGGGCTACGAGCAGTACTTC

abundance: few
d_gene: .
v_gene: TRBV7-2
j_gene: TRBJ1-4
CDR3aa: CASSREAPGAQKLFF
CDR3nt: TGTGCCAGCAGCAGAGAGGCCCCGGGGGCGCAAAAACTGTTTTTT

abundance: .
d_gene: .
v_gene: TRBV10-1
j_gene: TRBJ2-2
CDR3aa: CASSETVNTGELFF
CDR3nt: TGCGCCAGCAGTGAAACAGTAAACACCGGGGAGCTGTTTTTT

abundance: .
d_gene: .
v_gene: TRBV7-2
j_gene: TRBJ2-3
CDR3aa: CASSFGEDTQYF
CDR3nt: TGTGCCAGCAGCTTTGGTGAAGATACGCAGTATTTT

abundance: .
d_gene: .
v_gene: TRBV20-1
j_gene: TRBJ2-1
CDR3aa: CSARRGAYEQFF
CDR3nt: TGCAGTGCACGACGGGGGGCCTATGAGCAGTTCTTC